This TCR beta chain was recovered during a study of shared clonotypes between healthy human individuals (dated by TCRdb to about 2020). Study-wide context: The cohort included three men and a couple of women between 18 and 49 years of age. For each donor, three plates each were used for CD4 naive and CD4 memory, two plates were used for CD8 naive, and one plate was used for CD8 memory. Blood TCR repertoires of a handful of healthy adults were deeply sequenced to estimate repertoire size and the extent of clonotype sharing between individuals. To increase sequencing depth and limit assay-specific biases, different laboratories used diverse techniques to prepare libraries and sequence TCR repertoires. Per donor, leukapheresis produced somewhere between about 0.94 and 9 billion PBMCs.

Comment on this clone: Which antigen it targets is not known. Nothing much larger sits one base from this clone, and base qualities are not available.

The germline V gene sets CDR1 to MRHNA and CDR2 to SNTAGT. V and J lose 5 bases and 2 bases, and a span of 9 bases separates them. The CDR3 spans 13 residues, from the cysteine through the phenylalanine. Left in the record is the CDR3 DNA by itself, 39 bases read in frame from the first base. Using the deep immunoSEQ assay, TCR CDR3 regions were amplified from genomic DNA by multiplex PCR. Genomic DNA extracted from each cell subset was distributed evenly over all wells of several immunoSEQ 96-well plates, and each plate served as one replicate. For sorted subsets, each replicate PCR was loaded with around 220 ng genomic DNA, equivalent to 25,000 to 35,000 T cell genomes. The purified libraries were quantified using a Qubit 3.0 fluorometer, sized with a Bioanalyzer 2100, and then quantified again using the KAPA Library Quantification kit. A separate single-read 150-cycle Illumina NextSeq 550 flow cell was used to sequence each immunoSEQ 96-well plate. Per the original workflow: Because the immunoSEQ output included only junctional sequences and no quality scores, the filtering could not be the same as the filtering used for full-length reads. To assign V/J genes and CDR3, sequences were annotated using PyIR, a Python wrapper for IgBLAST v1.9, with IMGT germline references. Any read was removed if the V/J assignment was weak (E-value above 1e-6), the CDR3 was missing, or the read contained stop codons, out-of-frame junctions, or ambiguous translated residues. V3J clonotypes were defined as sequences sharing an identical inferred V gene, J gene, and CDR3 amino acid sequence. Percentage overlap between repertoires was calculated by dividing the number of shared unique clonotypes by the size of the smaller repertoire. Repertoire richness was assessed with RTK rarefaction, the Chao1 estimator, and Recon v2.1 estimates of unobserved clonotypes. Generation probabilities for all TCRbeta clonotypes obtained by the gDNA method from a handful of donors were computed using OLGA. Drawn from immuneACCESS, this table holds only the in-frame rearrangements with V and J called that TCRdb kept. Clones are partly lost; checked studies trace under half to an unresolved V gene and leave the rest unexplained. V and J calls and clone size are those listed in that table; D and trimming were worked out from the DNA. This sample is represented by about 1.4 million clones; over 95% of them were singletons. The leading ten clones occupy approximately 1.1% of the sample.

General study outcomes and caveats: When four donors were compared, the shared fraction of clonotypes was around 4.6% for naive CD4, 3.5% to 4% for naive CD8, more than 2% for memory CD4, and around 0.4% for memory CD8. Incomplete sequencing was indicated by rarefaction of sorted-subset datasets, despite the large sequencing depth. Higher generation probabilities were observed for clonotypes shared by all four sorted-subset donors than for non-shared clonotypes. Sampling was limited to blood, and TCR repertoires in tissue likely differ from TCR repertoires in blood. Larger estimated clonotype richness was generally found for naive subsets than for memory subsets. Based on pairwise subsampling, the degree of clonotype sharing among donors was expected to be affected by sequencing depth. Because the study included a small number of donors, the genetic and exposure-history diversity represented was limited.

Donors were healthy HIV-negative adults with no recently reported acute infections or vaccinations. Every donor was a Caucasian adult living in Nashville, Tennessee, USA. CD4+ T cells were enriched by magnetic negative selection, after which naive cells were positively selected on CD45RA and the negative fraction was taken as the memory subset. Blood was collected by leukapheresis, and PBMCs were isolated by Ficoll-Histopaque density gradient centrifugation and then cryopreserved in liquid nitrogen vapor phase. Analytical flow cytometry was used to check the purity and quantity of every magnetically sorted T cell population. Genomic DNA was isolated from each sorted fraction and quantified by UV absorbance on a Nanodrop 2000c.

Sequenced material: naive CD4+ T cells sorted from blood. According to the study, the label for this sample's cell subset or site signals: CD45RA+ positively selected. The chain is assembled from TRBV6-4 and TRBJ1-1, with the D gene call left open. The sequence was collected from a man aged 25-45 years in good health. The CDR3 region has the sequence CASSFRANTEAFF. The nucleotide sequence reads TGTGCCAGCAGTTTCCGGGCTAACACTGAAGCTTTCTTT.